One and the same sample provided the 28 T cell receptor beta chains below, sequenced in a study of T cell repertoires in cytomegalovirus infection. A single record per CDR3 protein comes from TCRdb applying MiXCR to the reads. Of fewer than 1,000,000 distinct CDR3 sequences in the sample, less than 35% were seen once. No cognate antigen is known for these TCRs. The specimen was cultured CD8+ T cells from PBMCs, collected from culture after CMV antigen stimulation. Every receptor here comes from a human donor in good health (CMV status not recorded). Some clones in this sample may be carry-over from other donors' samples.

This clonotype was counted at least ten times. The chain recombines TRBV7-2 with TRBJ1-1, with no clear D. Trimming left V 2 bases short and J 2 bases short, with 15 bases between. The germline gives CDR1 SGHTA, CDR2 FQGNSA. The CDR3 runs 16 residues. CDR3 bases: TGTGCCAGCAGCTTATTACCTAGGGCCAGAAACACTGAAGCTTTCTTT. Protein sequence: CASSLLPRARNTEAFF.

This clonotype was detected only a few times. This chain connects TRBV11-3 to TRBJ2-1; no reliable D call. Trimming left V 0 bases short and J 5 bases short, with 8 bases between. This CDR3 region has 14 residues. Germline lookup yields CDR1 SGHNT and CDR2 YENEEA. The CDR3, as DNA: TGTGCCAGCAGCTTAGATCCGGCCGACAATGAGCAGTTCTTC. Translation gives CASSLDPADNEQFF.

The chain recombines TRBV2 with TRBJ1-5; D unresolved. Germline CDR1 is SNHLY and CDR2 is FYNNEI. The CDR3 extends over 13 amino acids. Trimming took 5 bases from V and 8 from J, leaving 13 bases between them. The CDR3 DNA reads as TGTGCCAGCAGTTACTACACGGGGAAGCCCCAGCATTTT. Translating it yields CASSYYTGKPQHF.

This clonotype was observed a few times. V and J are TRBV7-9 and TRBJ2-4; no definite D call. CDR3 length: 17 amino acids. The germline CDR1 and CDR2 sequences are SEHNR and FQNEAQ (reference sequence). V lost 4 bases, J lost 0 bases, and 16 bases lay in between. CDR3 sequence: CASSSPDGSIAKNIQYF. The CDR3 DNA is TGTGCCAGCAGCTCACCGGACGGTAGTATAGCCAAAAACATTCAGTACTTC. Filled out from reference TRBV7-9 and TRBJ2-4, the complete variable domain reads DTGVSQNPRHKITKRGQNVTFRCDPISEHNRLYWYRQTLGQGPEFLTYFQNEAQLEKSRLLSDRFSAERPKGSFSTLEIQRTEQGDSAMYLCASSSPDGSIAKNIQYFGAGTRLSVL.

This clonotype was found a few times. This CDR3 reads CASSEVGGGAVEQFF. CDR3 DNA: TGTGCCAGCAGTGAAGTAGGCGGGGGGGCCGTGGAGCAGTTCTTC. This chain joins TRBV6-1 and TRBJ2-1, with 9 bases fitting TRBD2. The CDR3 loop spans 15 amino acids. Per germline, CDR1 MNHNS and CDR2 SASEGT. J lost 10 bases, V lost 1 base, and 8 bases had no gene match.

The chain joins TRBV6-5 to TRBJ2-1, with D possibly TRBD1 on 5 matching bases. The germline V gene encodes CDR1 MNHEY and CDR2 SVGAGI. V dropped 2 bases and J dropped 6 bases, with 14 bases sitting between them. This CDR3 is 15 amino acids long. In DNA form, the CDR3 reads TGTGCCAGCAGTTACAGCAGGGTAGGGATCAATGAGCAGTTCTTC. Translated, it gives CASSYSRVGINEQFF.

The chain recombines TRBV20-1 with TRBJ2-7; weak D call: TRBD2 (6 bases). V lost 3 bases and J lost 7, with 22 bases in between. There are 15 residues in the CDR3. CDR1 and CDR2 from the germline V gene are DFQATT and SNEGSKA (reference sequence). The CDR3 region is CSASGGQGISGEQYV. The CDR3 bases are TGCAGTGCTAGTGGAGGGCAGGGAATTTCGGGAGAGCAGTACGTC.

CDR3 amino acids: CASSYTSGGSYEQYV. The CDR3 nucleotides are TGTGCCAGCAGTTACACTAGCGGGGGCTCCTACGAGCAGTACGTC. The gene calls are TRBV6-6 and TRBJ2-7; 11 positions match TRBD2. There are 15 residues in the CDR3. CDR1 is MNHNY and CDR2 is SVGAGI in the germline V gene (reference sequence). The V segment lost 2 bases and the J segment 0 bases; nucleotides outside the gene matches: 0.

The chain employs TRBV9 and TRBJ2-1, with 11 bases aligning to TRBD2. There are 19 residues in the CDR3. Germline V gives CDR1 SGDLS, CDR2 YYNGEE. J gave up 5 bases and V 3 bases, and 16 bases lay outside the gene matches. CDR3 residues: CASSDNGMIAGGLNNEQFF. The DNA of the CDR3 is TGTGCCAGCAGCGATAATGGGATGATAGCGGGGGGGCTGAACAATGAGCAGTTCTTC.

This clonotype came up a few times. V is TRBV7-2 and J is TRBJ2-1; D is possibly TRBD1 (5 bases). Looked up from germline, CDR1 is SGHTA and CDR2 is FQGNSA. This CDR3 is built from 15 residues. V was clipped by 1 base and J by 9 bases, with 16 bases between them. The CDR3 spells CASSLGTISGSEQFF. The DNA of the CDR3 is TGTGCCAGCAGCTTAGGGACAATATCAGGGTCTGAGCAGTTCTTC.

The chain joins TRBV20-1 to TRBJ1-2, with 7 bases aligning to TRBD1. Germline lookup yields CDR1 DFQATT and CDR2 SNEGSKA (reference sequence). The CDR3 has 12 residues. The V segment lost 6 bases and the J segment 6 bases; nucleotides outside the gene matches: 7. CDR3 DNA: TGCAGTGCCCCTGGACAGGAAAATGGCTACACCTTC. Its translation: CSAPGQENGYTF.

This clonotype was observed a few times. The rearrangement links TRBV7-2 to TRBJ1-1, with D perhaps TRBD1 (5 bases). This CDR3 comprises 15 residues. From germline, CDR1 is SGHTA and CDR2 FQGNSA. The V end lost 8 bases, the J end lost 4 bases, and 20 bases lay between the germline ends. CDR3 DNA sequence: TGTGCCAGCCACTTGAGGTCCGGGGCTGGCACTGAAGCTTTCTTT. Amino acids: CASHLRSGAGTEAFF.

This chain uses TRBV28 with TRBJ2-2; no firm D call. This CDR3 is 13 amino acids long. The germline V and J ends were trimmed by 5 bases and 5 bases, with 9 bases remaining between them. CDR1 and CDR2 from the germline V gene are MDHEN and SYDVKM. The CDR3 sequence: CASSGVRTGELFF. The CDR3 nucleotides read TGTGCCAGCAGTGGAGTCCGAACCGGGGAGCTGTTTTTT.

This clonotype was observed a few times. This chain's CDR3 is CASASGVYYGYTF. In DNA, the CDR3 is TGTGCCAGCGCCTCGGGGGTCTACTATGGCTACACCTTC. The rearrangement joins TRBV28 to TRBJ1-2, with D possibly TRBD1 on 5 matching bases. This CDR3 has 13 residues. Trimming pared 8 bases from V and 3 bases from J, leaving 13 bases between. The germline V gene encodes CDR1 MDHEN and CDR2 SYDVKM.

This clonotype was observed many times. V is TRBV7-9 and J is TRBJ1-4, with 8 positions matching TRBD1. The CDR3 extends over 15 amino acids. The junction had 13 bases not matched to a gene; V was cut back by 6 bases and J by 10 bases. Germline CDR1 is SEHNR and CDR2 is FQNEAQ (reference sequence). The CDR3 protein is CASSYEQGEFGKLFF. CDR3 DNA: TGTGCCAGCAGTTACGAACAGGGGGAGTTCGGAAAACTGTTTTTT.

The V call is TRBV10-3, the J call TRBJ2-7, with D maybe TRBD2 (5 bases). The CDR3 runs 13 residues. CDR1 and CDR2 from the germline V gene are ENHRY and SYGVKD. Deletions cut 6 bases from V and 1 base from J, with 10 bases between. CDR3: CAIREAPSYEQYV. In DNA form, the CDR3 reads TGTGCCATCAGGGAGGCGCCGTCCTACGAGCAGTACGTC.

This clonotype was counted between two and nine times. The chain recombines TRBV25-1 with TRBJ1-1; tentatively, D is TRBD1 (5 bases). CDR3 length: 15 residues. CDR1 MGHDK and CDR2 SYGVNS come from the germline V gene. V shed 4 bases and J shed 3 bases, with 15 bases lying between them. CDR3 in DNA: TGTGCCAGCAGTGCCAGGGACCTCCGAGACACTGAAGCTTTCTTT. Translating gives CASSARDLRDTEAFF.

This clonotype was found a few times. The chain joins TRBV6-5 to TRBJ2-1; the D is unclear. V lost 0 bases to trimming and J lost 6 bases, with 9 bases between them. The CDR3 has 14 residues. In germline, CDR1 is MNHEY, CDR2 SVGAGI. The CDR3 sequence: CASSYSMSPNEQFF. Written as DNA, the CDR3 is TGTGCCAGCAGTTACTCGATGTCGCCCAATGAGCAGTTCTTC.

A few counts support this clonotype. Here the CDR3 reads CASSLEGLNPSLWGYTF. The DNA of the CDR3 is TGTGCCAGCAGCTTGGAAGGGCTAAACCCTTCCCTTTGGGGCTACACCTTC. The rearrangement links TRBV5-6 to TRBJ1-2; D gene unclear. The CDR3 covers 17 residues. Deletions cut 0 bases from V and 8 bases from J, with 23 bases between. CDR1 and CDR2 (germline): SGHDT, YYEEEE.

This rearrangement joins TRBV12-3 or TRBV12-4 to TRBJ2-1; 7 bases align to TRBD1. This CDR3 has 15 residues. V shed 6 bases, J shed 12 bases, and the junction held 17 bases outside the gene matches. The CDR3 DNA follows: TGTGCCAGCAGGCCGGGGACAGTGGGGATTGATGGGCAGTTCTTC. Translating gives CASRPGTVGIDGQFF.

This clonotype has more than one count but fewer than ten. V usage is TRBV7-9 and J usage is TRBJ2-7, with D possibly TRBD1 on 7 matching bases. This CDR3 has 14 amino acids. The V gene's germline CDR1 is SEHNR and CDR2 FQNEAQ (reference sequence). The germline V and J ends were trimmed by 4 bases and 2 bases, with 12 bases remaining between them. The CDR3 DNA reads TGTGCCAGCAGCTGGAGGGACAGCGCCTACGAGCAGTACTTC. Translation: CASSWRDSAYEQYF.

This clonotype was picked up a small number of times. CDR3 sequence reads: CASSLLPGNQPQHF. Here the CDR3 DNA reads TGTGCCAGCAGCCTACTCCCGGGGAATCAGCCCCAGCATTTT. The V gene is TRBV6-5, the J gene TRBJ1-5; D is unresolved. The V gene lost 6 bases and the J gene lost 4 bases, with 13 bases spanning the gap. The V gene's germline CDR1 is MNHEY and CDR2 SVGAGI. CDR3 length: 14 residues.

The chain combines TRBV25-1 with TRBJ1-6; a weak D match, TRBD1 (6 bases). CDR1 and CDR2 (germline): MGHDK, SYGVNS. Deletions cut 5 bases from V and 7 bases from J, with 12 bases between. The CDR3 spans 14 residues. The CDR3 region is CASSRRGGNSPLHF. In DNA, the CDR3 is TGTGCCAGCAGTAGGAGAGGGGGAAATTCACCCCTCCACTTT. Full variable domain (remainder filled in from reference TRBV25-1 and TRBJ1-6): EADIYQTPRYLVIGTGKKITLECSQTMGHDKMYWYQQDPGMELHLIHYSYGVNSTEKGDLSSESTVSRIRTEHFPLTLESARPSHTSQYLCASSRRGGNSPLHFGNGTRLTVT.

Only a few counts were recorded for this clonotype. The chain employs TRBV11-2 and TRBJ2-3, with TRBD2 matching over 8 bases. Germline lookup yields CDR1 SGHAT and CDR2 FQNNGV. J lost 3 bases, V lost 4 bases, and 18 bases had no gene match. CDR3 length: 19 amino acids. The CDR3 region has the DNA TGTGCCAGCAGCTCAGCGGGCCTAGAGGCGGGGGGATTAACAGATACGCAGTATTTT. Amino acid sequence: CASSSAGLEAGGLTDTQYF. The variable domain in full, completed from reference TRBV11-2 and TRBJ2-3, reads EAGVAQSPRYKIIEKRQSVAFWCNPISGHATLYWYQQILGQGPKLLIQFQNNGVVDDSQLPKDRFSAERLKGVDSTLKIQPAKLEDSAVYLCASSSAGLEAGGLTDTQYFGPGTRLTVL.

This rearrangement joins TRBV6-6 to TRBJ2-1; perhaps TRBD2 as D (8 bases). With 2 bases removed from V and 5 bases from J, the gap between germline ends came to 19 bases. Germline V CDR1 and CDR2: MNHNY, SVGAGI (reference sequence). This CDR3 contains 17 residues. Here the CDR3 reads CASSYPRGGQGDNEQFF. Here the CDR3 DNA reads TGTGCCAGCAGTTACCCCCGGGGGGGGCAGGGGGACAATGAGCAGTTCTTC.

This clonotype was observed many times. The CDR3 bases are TGTGCCAGCAGTTTGCTCGACGAACGCCCTGGACAAGAGACCCAGTACTTC. Protein: CASSLLDERPGQETQYF. V usage is TRBV28 and J usage is TRBJ2-5; unclear D gene. This CDR3 is built from 17 residues. V was trimmed by 3 bases and J by 2 bases, leaving 19 bases between them. Germline values: CDR1 MDHEN, CDR2 SYDVKM.

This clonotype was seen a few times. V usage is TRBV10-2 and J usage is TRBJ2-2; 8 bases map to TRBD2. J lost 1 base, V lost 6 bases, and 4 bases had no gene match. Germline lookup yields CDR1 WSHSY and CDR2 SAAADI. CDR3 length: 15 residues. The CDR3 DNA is TGCGCCAGCAGATCGGGGGGGCAGAACACCGGGGAGCTGTTTTTT. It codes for CASRSGGQNTGELFF.

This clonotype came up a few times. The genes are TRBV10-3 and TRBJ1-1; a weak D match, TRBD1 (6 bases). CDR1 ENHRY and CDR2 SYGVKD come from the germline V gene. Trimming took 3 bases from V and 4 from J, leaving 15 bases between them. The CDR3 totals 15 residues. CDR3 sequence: CAISEEQGFFTEAFF. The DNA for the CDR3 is TGTGCCATCAGTGAAGAGCAGGGGTTTTTCACTGAAGCTTTCTTT.